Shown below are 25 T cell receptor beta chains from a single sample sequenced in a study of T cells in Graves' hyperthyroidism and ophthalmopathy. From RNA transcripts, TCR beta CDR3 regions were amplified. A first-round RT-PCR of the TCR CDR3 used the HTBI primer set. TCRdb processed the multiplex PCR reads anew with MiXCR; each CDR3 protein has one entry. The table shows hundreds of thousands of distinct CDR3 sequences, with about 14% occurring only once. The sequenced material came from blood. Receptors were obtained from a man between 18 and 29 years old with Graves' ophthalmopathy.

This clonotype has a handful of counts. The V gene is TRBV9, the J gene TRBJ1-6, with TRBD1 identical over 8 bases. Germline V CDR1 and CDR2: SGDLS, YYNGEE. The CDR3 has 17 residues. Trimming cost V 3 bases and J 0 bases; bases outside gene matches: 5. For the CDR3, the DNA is TGTGCCAGCAGCGCCGGACAGGGCAGCTCCTATAATTCACCCCTCCACTTT. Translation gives CASSAGQGSSYNSPLHF.

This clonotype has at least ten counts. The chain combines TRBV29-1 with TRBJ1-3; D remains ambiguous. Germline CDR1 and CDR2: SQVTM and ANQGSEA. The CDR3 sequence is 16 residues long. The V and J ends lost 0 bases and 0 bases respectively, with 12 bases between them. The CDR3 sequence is CSVEEGLASSGNTIYF. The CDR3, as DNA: TGCAGCGTTGAAGAGGGTTTGGCGAGCTCTGGAAACACCATATATTTT.

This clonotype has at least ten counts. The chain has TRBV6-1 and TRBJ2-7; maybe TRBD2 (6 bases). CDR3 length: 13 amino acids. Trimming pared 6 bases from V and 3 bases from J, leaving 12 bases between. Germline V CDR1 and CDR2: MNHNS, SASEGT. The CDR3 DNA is TGTGCCAGCAGGGGGACTGATGACTACGAGCAGTACTTC. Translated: CASRGTDDYEQYF.

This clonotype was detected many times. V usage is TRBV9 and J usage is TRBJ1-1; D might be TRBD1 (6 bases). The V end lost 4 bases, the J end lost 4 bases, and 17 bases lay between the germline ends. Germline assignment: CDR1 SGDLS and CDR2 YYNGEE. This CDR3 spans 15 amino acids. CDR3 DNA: TGTGCCAGCAGCCCTAGGGGGGTGGGCGGCACTGAAGCTTTCTTT. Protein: CASSPRGVGGTEAFF.

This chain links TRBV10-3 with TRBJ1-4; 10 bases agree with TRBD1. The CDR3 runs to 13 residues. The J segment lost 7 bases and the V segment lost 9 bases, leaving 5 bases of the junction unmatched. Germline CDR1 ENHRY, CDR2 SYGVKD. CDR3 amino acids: CAIQGQGSEKLFF. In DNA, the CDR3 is TGTGCCATACAGGGACAGGGGAGTGAAAAACTGTTTTTT.

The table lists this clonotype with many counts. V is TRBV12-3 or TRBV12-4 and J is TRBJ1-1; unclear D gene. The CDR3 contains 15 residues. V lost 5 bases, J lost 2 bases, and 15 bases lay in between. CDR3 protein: CASSPQAGINTEAFF. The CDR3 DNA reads TGTGCCAGCAGTCCCCAGGCGGGTATCAACACTGAAGCTTTCTTT.

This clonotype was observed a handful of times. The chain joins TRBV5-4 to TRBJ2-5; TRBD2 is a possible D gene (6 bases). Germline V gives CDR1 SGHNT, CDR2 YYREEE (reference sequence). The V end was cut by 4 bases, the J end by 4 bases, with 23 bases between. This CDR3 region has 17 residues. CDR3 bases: TGTGCCAGCAGCCCCTCATGGCCTAGCGTGTTGGGAGAGACCCAGTACTTC. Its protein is CASSPSWPSVLGETQYF.

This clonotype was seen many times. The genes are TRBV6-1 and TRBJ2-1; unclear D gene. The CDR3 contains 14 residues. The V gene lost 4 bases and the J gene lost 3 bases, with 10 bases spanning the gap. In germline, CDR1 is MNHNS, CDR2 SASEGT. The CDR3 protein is CASSGRHSYNEQFF. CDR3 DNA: TGTGCCAGCAGTGGGCGGCACAGCTACAATGAGCAGTTCTTC.

Here the CDR3 reads CSATQETQYF. For the CDR3, the DNA is TGCAGTGCTACTCAAGAGACCCAGTACTTC. J is TRBJ2-5 and V is TRBV20-1, with D unresolved. V shed 4 bases and J shed 2 bases, with 2 bases lying between them. The germline gives CDR1 DFQATT, CDR2 SNEGSKA (reference sequence). CDR3 size: 10 residues.

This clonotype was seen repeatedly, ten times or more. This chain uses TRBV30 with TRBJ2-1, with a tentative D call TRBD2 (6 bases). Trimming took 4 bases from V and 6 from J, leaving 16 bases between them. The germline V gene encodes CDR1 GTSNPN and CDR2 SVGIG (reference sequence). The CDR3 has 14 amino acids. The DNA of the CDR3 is TGTGCCTGGATTCGCGGGGCGACGTTCAATGAGCAGTTCTTC. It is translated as CAWIRGATFNEQFF.

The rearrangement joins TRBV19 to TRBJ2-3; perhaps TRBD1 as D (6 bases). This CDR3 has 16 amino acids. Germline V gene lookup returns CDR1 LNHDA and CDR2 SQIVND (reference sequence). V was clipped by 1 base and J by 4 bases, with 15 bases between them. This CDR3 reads CASSIGEQGQADTQYF. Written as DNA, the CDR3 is TGTGCCAGTAGTATAGGCGAACAGGGCCAAGCAGATACGCAGTATTTT.

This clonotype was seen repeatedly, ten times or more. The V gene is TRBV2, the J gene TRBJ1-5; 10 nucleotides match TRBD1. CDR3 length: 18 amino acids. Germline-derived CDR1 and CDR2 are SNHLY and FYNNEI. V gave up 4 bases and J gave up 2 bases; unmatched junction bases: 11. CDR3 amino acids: CASSGPSGTGDGNQPQHF. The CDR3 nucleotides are TGTGCCAGCAGTGGTCCTTCCGGGACAGGGGATGGCAATCAGCCCCAGCATTTT.

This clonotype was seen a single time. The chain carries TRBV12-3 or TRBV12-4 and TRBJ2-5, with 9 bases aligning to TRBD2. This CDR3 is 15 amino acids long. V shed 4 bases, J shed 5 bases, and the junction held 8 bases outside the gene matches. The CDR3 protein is CASSSPGLAMETQYF. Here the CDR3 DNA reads TGTGCCAGCAGTTCCCCGGGACTAGCTATGGAGACCCAGTACTTC.

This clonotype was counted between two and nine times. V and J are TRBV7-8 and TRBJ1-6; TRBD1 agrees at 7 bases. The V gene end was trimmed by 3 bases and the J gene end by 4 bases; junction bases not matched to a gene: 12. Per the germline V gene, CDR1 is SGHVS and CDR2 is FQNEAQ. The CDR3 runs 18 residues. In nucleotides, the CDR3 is TGTGCCAGCAGCTTTGGGCCGGGACAGCTGATTTATAATTCACCCCTCCACTTT. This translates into CASSFGPGQLIYNSPLHF.

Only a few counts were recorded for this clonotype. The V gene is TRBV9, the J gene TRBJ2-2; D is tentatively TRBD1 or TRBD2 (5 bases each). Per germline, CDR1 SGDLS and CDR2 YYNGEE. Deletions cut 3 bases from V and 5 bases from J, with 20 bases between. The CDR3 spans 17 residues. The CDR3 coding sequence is TGTGCCAGCAGCGCCCCAACTGGGACGGGACGTACCGGGGAGCTGTTTTTT. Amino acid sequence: CASSAPTGTGRTGELFF.

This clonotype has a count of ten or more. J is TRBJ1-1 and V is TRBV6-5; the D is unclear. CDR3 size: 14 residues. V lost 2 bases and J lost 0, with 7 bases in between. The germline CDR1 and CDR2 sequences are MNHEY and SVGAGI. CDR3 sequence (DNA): TGTGCCAGCAGTTACCACGGGCTGAACACTGAAGCTTTCTTT. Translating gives CASSYHGLNTEAFF.

CDR3 amino acids: CASSPSGLATYEQYF. The CDR3 coding sequence is TGTGCCAGCAGCCCATCGGGACTAGCGACCTACGAGCAGTACTTC. The genes are TRBV9 and TRBJ2-7; 10 bases are shared with TRBD2. The CDR3 contains 15 residues. Germline CDR1 is SGDLS and CDR2 is YYNGEE. V trimming: 4 bases; J trimming: 2 bases; junction bases outside the gene matches: 6.

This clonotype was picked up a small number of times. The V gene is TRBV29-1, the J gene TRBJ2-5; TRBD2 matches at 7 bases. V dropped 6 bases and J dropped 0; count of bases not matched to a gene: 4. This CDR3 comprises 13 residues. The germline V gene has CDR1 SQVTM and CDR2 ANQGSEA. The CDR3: CSVKLANQETQYF. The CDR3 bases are TGCAGCGTAAAACTAGCGAACCAAGAGACCCAGTACTTC.

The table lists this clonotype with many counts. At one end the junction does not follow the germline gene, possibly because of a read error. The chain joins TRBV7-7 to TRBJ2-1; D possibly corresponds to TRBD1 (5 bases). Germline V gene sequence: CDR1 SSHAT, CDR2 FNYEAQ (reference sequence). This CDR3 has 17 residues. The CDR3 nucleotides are TGTGCTAGCAGCTTAGGGGTCTTAGAGGTCCCCTACAATGAGCAGTTCTTC. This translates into CASSLGVLEVPYNEQFF.

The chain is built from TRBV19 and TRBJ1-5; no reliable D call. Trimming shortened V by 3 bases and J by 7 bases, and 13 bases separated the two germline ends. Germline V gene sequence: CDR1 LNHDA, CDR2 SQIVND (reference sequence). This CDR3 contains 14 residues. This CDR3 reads CASSIAPKGQPQHF. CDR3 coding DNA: TGTGCCAGTAGTATCGCGCCCAAAGGGCAGCCCCAGCATTTT. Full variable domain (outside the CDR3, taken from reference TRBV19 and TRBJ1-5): DGGITQSPKYLFRKEGQNVTLSCEQNLNHDAMYWYRQDPGQGLRLIYYSQIVNDFQKGDIAEGYSVSREKKESFPLTVTSAQKNPTAFYLCASSIAPKGQPQHFGDGTRLSIL.

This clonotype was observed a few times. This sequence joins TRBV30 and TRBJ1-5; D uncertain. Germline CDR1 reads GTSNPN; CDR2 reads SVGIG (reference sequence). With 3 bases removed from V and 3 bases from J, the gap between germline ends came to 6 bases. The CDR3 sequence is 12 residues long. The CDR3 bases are TGTGCCTGGAGCAATTCCAATCAGCCCCAGCATTTT. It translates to CAWSNSNQPQHF.

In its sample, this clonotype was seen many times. CDR3 sequence: CASSGNRAANEQFF. CDR3 bases: TGTGCCAGCAGTGGGAACAGGGCAGCAAATGAGCAGTTCTTC. The J gene is TRBJ2-1, the V gene TRBV27, with D perhaps matching TRBD1 (6 bases). Germline lookup yields CDR1 MNHEY and CDR2 SMNVEV (reference sequence). The CDR3 consists of 14 residues. Trimming left V 5 bases short and J 7 bases short, with 15 bases between.

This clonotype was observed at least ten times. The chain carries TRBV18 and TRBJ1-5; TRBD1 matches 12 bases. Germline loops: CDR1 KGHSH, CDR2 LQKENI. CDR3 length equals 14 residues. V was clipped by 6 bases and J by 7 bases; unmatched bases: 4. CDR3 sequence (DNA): TGTGCCAGCTCGGTTGGGACAGGGGGCCAGCCCCAGCATTTT. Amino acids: CASSVGTGGQPQHF.

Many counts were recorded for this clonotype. As DNA, the CDR3 is TGCAGCGTTCAGGGGAACTATGGCTACACCTTC. Its protein is CSVQGNYGYTF. The chain combines TRBV29-1 with TRBJ1-2; D is perhaps TRBD1 (6 bases). Germline lookup yields CDR1 SQVTM and CDR2 ANQGSEA. Between the trimmed V and J ends, which lost 5 bases and 2 bases, there was a span of 6 bases. This CDR3 is 11 amino acids long.

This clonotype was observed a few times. The CDR3 protein is CASRLAELYEQYF. CDR3 bases: TGCGCCAGCAGACTAGCGGAGCTCTACGAGCAGTACTTC. The chain employs TRBV5-1 and TRBJ2-7; 8 positions agree with TRBD2. CDR1 and CDR2 from the germline V gene are SGHRS and YFSETQ. The CDR3 sequence is 13 residues long. Trimming took 5 bases from V and 3 from J; bases not matched to a gene: 4.